The T cell receptor (beta chain) under discussion was sequenced for a study of regulatory T cells in long-lasting Graves disease. Overall study findings and caveats: Persistent cases of Graves' showed reduced TCR diversity relative to newly diagnosed patients.

Sample time point: persistent/refractory GD, antithyroid drugs over 5 years with positive TRAb. PBMCs were the source of the RNA used for TCR sequencing. The authors built TCR beta libraries using iRepertoire HTBI primers and Arm-PCR of CDR3 regions. Per the original data handling: Analysis of the samples identified 60 to 75 TRBV and 12 to 15 TRBJ segments. TCRdb re-called the multiplex PCR reads through MiXCR, storing one row per CDR3 protein. The V and J calls follow TCRdb's processing rather than the paper's. The data contain about 400,000 distinct CDR3 sequences, about a fifth of them singletons. This clonotype was detected many times. Its cognate antigen is unknown. The CDR3 is 13 residues long. V gave up 3 bases and J gave up 5 bases, with 13 bases separating them. The germline gives CDR1 SQVTM, CDR2 ANQGSEA.

This TCR was sampled from a female donor with Graves disease. This specimen was peripheral blood mononuclear cells (PBMCs), taken when the disease was refractory, from a patient treated with antithyroid drugs. The chain is built from TRBV29-1 and TRBJ1-2; tentative D call: TRBD1 (5 bases). Written as DNA, the CDR3 is TGCAGCGTTGACCGGACGTGGGGGTATGGCTACACCTTC. This gives the protein CSVDRTWGYGYTF.